This passage covers 5 T cell receptor beta chains from one sample sequenced in a study of blood T cell repertoires in COVID-19. The method was immunoSEQ multiplex PCR; TCRdb's version includes in-frame clones alone and lacks a portion of them. This sample has approximately 210,000 clones, with 84% found just once. The sequenced sample was peripheral blood. These receptors originate from a woman between 50 and 59 years old with active or convalescent COVID-19.

V gene TRBV5-1 combines with J gene TRBJ2-3, with 7 bases lining up with TRBD2. V lost 4 bases and J lost 2; bases outside the gene matches: 7. Germline CDR1 reads SGHRS; CDR2 reads YFSETQ. This CDR3 spans 15 amino acids. In DNA, the CDR3 is TGCGCCAGCAGCCCCGGGACTACCTACACAGATACGCAGTATTTT. This translates into CASSPGTTYTDTQYF.

The J gene is TRBJ1-2, the V gene TRBV14; D not certain. Germline lookup yields CDR1 SGHDN and CDR2 FVKESK. The CDR3 has 14 residues. V lost 0 bases, J lost 8 bases, and 13 bases lay in between. The CDR3 sequence: CASSQDLRSGGYTF. As DNA, the CDR3 is TGTGCCAGCAGCCAAGATCTGCGGTCGGGGGGCTACACCTTC.

This rearrangement joins TRBV28 to TRBJ1-5; maybe TRBD1 (6 bases). V dropped 10 bases and J dropped 3 bases, with 13 bases sitting between them. The CDR3 has 13 residues. Looked up from germline, CDR1 is MDHEN and CDR2 is SYDVKM. The CDR3 sequence: CATRDTPNQPQHF. The CDR3 DNA follows: TGTGCCACCCGGGACACCCCCAATCAGCCCCAGCATTTT.

The J gene is TRBJ2-4, the V gene TRBV28, with TRBD1 matching 10 bases. This CDR3 contains 16 residues. The ends lost 6 bases at V and 1 base at J; junction bases unmatched: 6. Germline V lookup: CDR1 MDHEN, CDR2 SYDVKM. The CDR3 here is CASSGAGQGAKNIQYF. CDR3 nucleotides: TGTGCCAGCAGCGGAGCGGGACAGGGGGCCAAAAACATTCAGTACTTC.

The rearrangement uses TRBV3-1 (or the pseudogene TRBV3-2) and TRBJ2-3, with 8 bases identical to TRBD2. The CDR3 runs 14 residues. V gave up 6 bases and J gave up 1 base; unmatched junction bases: 3. The germline V gene has CDR1 LGHDT and CDR2 YNNKEL (reference sequence). The CDR3 bases are TGTGCCAGCAGTCTTAGCGGGGGCACAGATACGCAGTATTTT. This codes for CASSLSGGTDTQYF.